The 18 T cell receptor beta chains below were found in one sample sequenced in a study of T cell changes during pregnancy in multiple sclerosis. Measured with immunoSEQ multiplex PCR; TCRdb has only the in-frame clones, and not every one. The sample has 100,000 or so clones; around nine tenths are singletons. The sequencing used peripheral blood, collected in the second trimester of pregnancy. These receptors were obtained from a female donor with multiple sclerosis, enrolled in a pregnancy study.

The chain links TRBV15 to TRBJ1-5, with 10 bases identical to TRBD1. With V trimmed by 4 bases and J by 3 bases, 3 bases remained unmatched. The germline CDR1 and CDR2 sequences are LNHNV and YYDKDF (reference sequence). This CDR3 has 15 amino acids. The chain's CDR3 is CATSTDRGPNQPQHF. The CDR3 nucleotides read TGTGCCACCAGCACAGACAGGGGGCCCAATCAGCCCCAGCATTTT.

The chain couples TRBV7-3 to TRBJ1-2; no definite D call. The CDR3 is 13 amino acids. Germline V gives CDR1 SGHTA, CDR2 FQGTGA. V lost 3 bases and J 4 bases, leaving 9 bases between the germline ends. Written as DNA, the CDR3 is TGTGCCAGCAGCTTCGAGGGCCGCTATGGCTACACCTTC. Translating gives CASSFEGRYGYTF.

V is TRBV5-6 and J is TRBJ1-3; D perhaps matches TRBD1 (5 bases). The V end lost 0 bases, the J end lost 2 bases, and 9 bases lay between the germline ends. This CDR3 region has 15 residues. Germline lookup yields CDR1 SGHDT and CDR2 YYEEEE. CDR3 sequence reads: CASSLGRGAGNTIYF. The CDR3 DNA reads as TGTGCCAGCAGCTTGGGGAGGGGAGCTGGAAACACCATATATTTT.

This chain joins TRBV11-3 and TRBJ2-7, with 7 nucleotides matching TRBD1. CDR1 and CDR2 from the germline V gene are SGHNT and YENEEA. The J segment lost 0 bases and the V segment lost 1 base, leaving 3 bases of the junction unmatched. This CDR3 spans 15 amino acids. CDR3 sequence reads: CASSLGTGSSYEQYF. In nucleotides, the CDR3 is TGTGCCAGCAGCTTAGGGACAGGAAGCTCCTACGAGCAGTACTTC.

The J gene is TRBJ1-1, the V gene TRBV28; D unresolved. Germline CDR1 is MDHEN and CDR2 is SYDVKM. The CDR3 is made up of 14 amino acids. V lost 9 bases and J lost 4, with 18 bases in between. The CDR3 DNA is TGTGCCAGTTCCTTTAGCGGGGAGAGCACTGAAGCTTTCTTT. This translates into CASSFSGESTEAFF.

The chain links TRBV5-5 to TRBJ1-6, with 9 bases that match TRBD1. This CDR3 comprises 16 residues. J gave up 9 bases and V 4 bases, and 11 bases lay outside the gene matches. Germline loops: CDR1 SGHKS, CDR2 YYEKEE (reference sequence). Here the CDR3 reads CASSPSGTGSRSPLHF. The CDR3 DNA reads TGTGCCAGCAGCCCGTCCGGGACAGGGTCGCGTTCACCCCTCCACTTT.

The chain combines TRBV19 with TRBJ2-7; D might be TRBD1 (5 bases). Looked up from germline, CDR1 is LNHDA and CDR2 is SQIVND (reference sequence). The length of the CDR3 is 12 residues. The germline V and J ends were trimmed by 3 bases and 5 bases, with 8 bases remaining between them. The CDR3 is CASSMKGDEQYF. In nucleotides, the CDR3 is TGTGCCAGTAGTATGAAAGGGGACGAGCAGTACTTC. Using reference TRBV19 and TRBJ2-7 for the parts outside the CDR3, the full variable domain is DGGITQSPKYLFRKEGQNVTLSCEQNLNHDAMYWYRQDPGQGLRLIYYSQIVNDFQKGDIAEGYSVSREKKESFPLTVTSAQKNPTAFYLCASSMKGDEQYFGPGTRLTVT.

This chain's CDR3 is CASSAETGGNSPLHF. The CDR3 nucleotides read TGTGCCAGCAGTGCTGAGACAGGGGGCAATTCACCCCTCCACTTT. The V and J genes are TRBV2 and TRBJ1-6, with TRBD1 matching 10 bases. Germline V gene data show CDR1 as SNHLY and CDR2 as FYNNEI. Germline trimming cut 4 bases from V and 7 bases from J; bases unmatched to any gene: 4. The CDR3 loop spans 15 amino acids.

V gene TRBV19 combines with J gene TRBJ2-7; possible D gene TRBD1, 6 bases. Germline values: CDR1 LNHDA, CDR2 SQIVND (reference sequence). This CDR3 has 15 residues. The ends were cut back, 6 bases at V and 2 bases at J, with 17 bases in the middle. CDR3 DNA: TGTGCCAGTAGCCCATCGGGACATCCTGCCTACGAGCAGTACTTC. Translated, it gives CASSPSGHPAYEQYF.

The rearrangement uses TRBV7-9 and TRBJ1-2; weak D call: TRBD1 (6 bases). This CDR3 has 15 amino acids. V shed 1 base and J shed 2 bases, with 11 bases lying between them. Germline V CDR1 and CDR2: SEHNR, FQNEAQ (reference sequence). CDR3 DNA: TGTGCCAGCAGCTTAGGTCCGGGACAAAACTATGGCTACACCTTC. Amino acids: CASSLGPGQNYGYTF.

In this sample, this clone turned up once. The genes are TRBV9 and TRBJ1-4; D not resolved. The CDR3 is 14 amino acids. Germline V gene data show CDR1 as SGDLS and CDR2 as YYNGEE. Trimming took 4 bases from V and 7 from J, leaving 14 bases between them. CDR3: CASSLDSRVEKLFF. CDR3 in DNA: TGTGCCAGCAGCCTAGACTCTCGGGTTGAAAAACTGTTTTTT.

The chain links TRBV5-1 to TRBJ2-1, with TRBD1 matching 8 bases. Germline CDR1 SGHRS, CDR2 YFSETQ. J was trimmed by 8 bases and V by 6 bases; bases with no gene match: 7. This CDR3 has 13 amino acids. In DNA form, the CDR3 reads TGCGCCAGCAACTTTCAGGGGGCCTATGAGCAGTTCTTC. Amino acid sequence: CASNFQGAYEQFF.

This sequence joins TRBV28 and TRBJ2-3; D possibly corresponds to TRBD2 (5 bases). The CDR3 is 18 residues long. V was cut by 5 bases and J by 2 bases, with 23 bases left in between. CDR1 and CDR2 (germline): MDHEN, SYDVKM. The CDR3 DNA reads as TGTGCCAGCAGTAATATCGAACGGGGTCTTGTTGACACAGATACGCAGTATTTT. Translated: CASSNIERGLVDTDTQYF.

The gene calls are TRBV7-9 and TRBJ2-1, with D possibly being TRBD2 (6 bases). V lost 6 bases and J lost 5, with 17 bases in between. Looked up from germline, CDR1 is SEHNR and CDR2 is FQNEAQ (reference sequence). The CDR3 loop spans 15 amino acids. The CDR3 loop reads CASSKHGTSDNEQFF. The CDR3 DNA follows: TGTGCCAGCAGTAAACATGGGACTTCAGACAATGAGCAGTTCTTC.

This clone was found once. This sequence joins TRBV5-1 and TRBJ2-6, with no clear D. Trimming removed 4 bases at V and 0 bases at J, with 14 bases between. Germline CDR1 and CDR2: SGHRS and YFSETQ. This CDR3 comprises 17 residues. CDR3 residues: CASSNDLLISGANVLTF. As DNA, the CDR3 is TGCGCCAGCAGCAATGATCTACTGATCTCTGGGGCCAACGTCCTGACTTTC.

J is TRBJ2-1 and V is TRBV28, with D possibly being TRBD1 (6 bases). The CDR3 length is 15 residues. Germline-derived CDR1 and CDR2 are MDHEN and SYDVKM. V was shortened by 5 bases and J by 7 bases, with 18 bases between the two germline ends. CDR3 region: CASSLPRGSRNEQFF. In DNA, the CDR3 is TGTGCCAGCAGTCTTCCCAGGGGTTCACGAAATGAGCAGTTCTTC. The complete variable domain, with remaining parts taken from reference TRBV28 and TRBJ2-1, reads DVKVTQSSRYLVKRTGEKVFLECVQDMDHENMFWYRQDPGLGLRLIYFSYDVKMKEKGDIPEGYSVSREKKERFSLILESASTNQTSMYLCASSLPRGSRNEQFFGPGTRLTVL.

The genes are TRBV5-1 and TRBJ2-7, with 9 bases that match TRBD2. Germline-derived CDR1 and CDR2 are SGHRS and YFSETQ. CDR3 length: 16 residues. The V gene end was trimmed by 2 bases and the J gene end by 6 bases; junction bases not matched to a gene: 12. Here the CDR3 DNA reads TGCGCCAGCAGCTTTCAAAGCGGGAGGTTCGGGCTCGAGCAGTACTTC. The encoded protein is CASSFQSGRFGLEQYF.

The chain carries TRBV18 and TRBJ1-3; D is perhaps TRBD1 (6 bases). CDR1 is KGHSH, CDR2 LQKENI, per germline. CDR3 length: 14 residues. V was cut by 1 base and J by 3 bases, with 7 bases left in between. CDR3 coding DNA: TGTGCCAGCTCACCACGACAGGATGGAAACACCATATATTTT. As protein: CASSPRQDGNTIYF. The full variable domain, its missing parts supplied by reference TRBV18 and TRBJ1-3, is NAGVMQNPRHLVRRRGQEARLRCSPMKGHSHVYWYRQLPEEGLKFMVYLQKENIIDESGMPKERFSAEFPKEGPSILRIQQVVRGDSAAYFCASSPRQDGNTIYFGEGSWLTVV.